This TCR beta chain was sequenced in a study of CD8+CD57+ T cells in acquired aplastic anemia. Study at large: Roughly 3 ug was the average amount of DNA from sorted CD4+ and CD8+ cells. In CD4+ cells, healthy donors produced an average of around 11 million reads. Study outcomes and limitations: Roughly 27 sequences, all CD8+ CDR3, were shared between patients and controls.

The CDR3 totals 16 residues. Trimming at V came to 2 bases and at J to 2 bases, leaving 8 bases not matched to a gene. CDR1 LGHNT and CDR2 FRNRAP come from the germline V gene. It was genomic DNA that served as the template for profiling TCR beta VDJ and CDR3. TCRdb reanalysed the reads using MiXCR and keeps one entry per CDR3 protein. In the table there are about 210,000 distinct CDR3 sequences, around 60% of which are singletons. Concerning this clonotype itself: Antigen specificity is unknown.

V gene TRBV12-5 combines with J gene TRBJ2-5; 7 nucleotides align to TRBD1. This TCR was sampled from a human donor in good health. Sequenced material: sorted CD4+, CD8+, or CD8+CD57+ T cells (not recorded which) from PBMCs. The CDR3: CASGLRDSRYQETQYF. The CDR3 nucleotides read TGTGCTAGTGGTTTGCGGGACAGTAGGTATCAAGAGACCCAGTACTTC.